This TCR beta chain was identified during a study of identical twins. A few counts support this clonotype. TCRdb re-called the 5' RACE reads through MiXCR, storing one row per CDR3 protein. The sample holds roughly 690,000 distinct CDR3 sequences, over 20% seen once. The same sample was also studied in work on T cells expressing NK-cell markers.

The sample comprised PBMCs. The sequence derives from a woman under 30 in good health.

The CDR3 DNA is TGTGCCAGCAGTTACTACGGGACTAGGACTGGGGCCAACGTCCTGACTTTC. Protein: CASSYYGTRTGANVLTF. The chain employs TRBV6-5 and TRBJ2-6, with TRBD2 matching 8 bases. After removal of 1 base from V and 2 bases from J, the junction contained 4 bases not matched to a gene. Germline CDR1 MNHEY, CDR2 SVGAGI. This CDR3 spans 17 amino acids.